The 10 T cell receptor beta chains given below trace back to one sample, sequenced in a study of naive and memory T cell subsets. The beta constant-region primer was an equimolar mix of two oligonucleotides covering TRBC1 and TRBC2. TCRdb reprocessed the UMI-ligation and nested PCR reads via MiXCR and lists one record per CDR3 protein. The sample lists 130,000 to 150,000 distinct CDR3 sequences; approximately 15% were seen once. Sequences were obtained from naive CD4+ T cells from blood. The receptors originated from a human donor in good health.

A few counts support this clonotype. This chain connects TRBV28 to TRBJ2-5; unclear D gene. The ends were cut back, 2 bases at V and 1 base at J, with 2 bases in the middle. The germline V gene encodes CDR1 MDHEN and CDR2 SYDVKM. The CDR3 contains 12 residues. The CDR3 here is CASSLPQETQYF. The DNA for the CDR3 is TGTGCCAGCAGTTTACCCCAAGAGACCCAGTACTTC.

The chain employs TRBV20-1 and TRBJ2-3; D possibly corresponds to TRBD1 (5 bases). This CDR3 contains 15 residues. V lost 0 bases and J 5 bases, leaving 15 bases between the germline ends. From germline, CDR1 is DFQATT and CDR2 SNEGSKA (reference sequence). DNA of the CDR3: TGCAGTGCTAGAGACAATTGGCAGGGTCTAGATACGCAGTATTTT. Encoded protein: CSARDNWQGLDTQYF.

The chain is built from TRBV20-1 and TRBJ1-2, with 9 bases lining up with TRBD1. Trimming took 1 base from V and 4 from J; bases not matched to a gene: 7. From germline, CDR1 is DFQATT and CDR2 SNEGSKA (reference sequence). The CDR3 covers 15 residues. The CDR3 loop reads CSARGRQGGGYGYTF. As DNA, the CDR3 is TGCAGTGCTAGAGGCCGACAGGGGGGAGGCTATGGCTACACCTTC.

V and J are TRBV28 and TRBJ1-1; TRBD1 matches at 9 bases. The CDR3 is made up of 14 amino acids. V shed 2 bases and J 11 bases; nucleotides not matched to a gene: 9. Germline V gene lookup returns CDR1 MDHEN and CDR2 SYDVKM. CDR3 sequence reads: CASSLTQGARGAFF. CDR3 coding DNA: TGTGCCAGCAGTTTAACACAGGGGGCGCGAGGGGCTTTCTTT.

V usage is TRBV6-2 or TRBV6-3 and J usage is TRBJ2-6; the D gene is possibly TRBD2 (5 bases). Germline CDR1 is MNHEY and CDR2 is SVGEGT. V was shortened by 5 bases and J by 2 bases, with 13 bases between the two germline ends. CDR3 length: 16 residues. CDR3 DNA sequence: TGTGCCAGCAGTCACCCCGGGGTCACTGGGGCCAACGTCCTGACTTTC. Residues: CASSHPGVTGANVLTF.

V and J are TRBV7-9 and TRBJ1-2, with TRBD1 matching over 7 bases. This CDR3 has 15 amino acids. The V segment lost 5 bases and the J segment 2 bases; nucleotides outside the gene matches: 8. Germline CDR1 is SEHNR and CDR2 is FQNEAQ (reference sequence). The CDR3 reads CASSRDRVRNYGYTF. The CDR3 bases are TGTGCCAGCAGCCGGGACAGAGTAAGGAACTATGGCTACACCTTC.

The chain joins TRBV7-8 to TRBJ2-3; D is perhaps TRBD1 or TRBD2 (5 bases each). The V gene lost 5 bases and the J gene lost 1 base, with 16 bases spanning the gap. Germline V gene data show CDR1 as SGHVS and CDR2 as FQNEAQ. CDR3 length: 16 residues. For the CDR3, the DNA is TGTGCCAGCAGCCGCAACCTCAGGGACGGCACAGATACGCAGTATTTT. It is translated as CASSRNLRDGTDTQYF.

The chain couples TRBV12-3 or TRBV12-4 to TRBJ2-6; D gene unclear. V was clipped by 2 bases and J by 2 bases, with 7 bases between them. This CDR3 comprises 15 residues. The CDR3 reads CASSLLTAGANVLTF. CDR3 sequence (DNA): TGTGCCAGCAGTTTATTGACCGCTGGGGCCAACGTCCTGACTTTC.

This clonotype has just a few counts. This chain joins TRBV20-1 and TRBJ1-4; 9 bases agree with TRBD1. V lost 0 bases and J lost 6; bases outside the gene matches: 8. CDR1 and CDR2 from the germline V gene are DFQATT and SNEGSKA (reference sequence). CDR3 size: 16 residues. CDR3 in amino acids: CSARDAQGAFHEKLFF. CDR3 nucleotide sequence: TGCAGTGCTAGAGATGCACAGGGGGCGTTTCATGAAAAACTGTTTTTT.

CDR3 nucleotides: TGCGCCAGCAGCCACGCGGGAGGGATCGGGGAGACCCAGTACTTC. Protein product: CASSHAGGIGETQYF. The J gene is TRBJ2-5, the V gene TRBV4-3, with 9 bases matching TRBD2. Germline loops: CDR1 LGHNA, CDR2 YSLEER. V was pared by 3 bases and J by 5 bases, with 7 bases of the junction left unmatched. There are 15 residues in the CDR3.